These T cell receptor beta chains were read from a single sample in a study of cytomegalovirus exposure and HLA in healthy donors. Profiled with immunoSEQ multiplex PCR; TCRdb holds only in-frame clones, not every one. The profile covers some 180,000 clones, with about 77% appearing a single time and approximately 3% taken by the ten largest. The sample consisted of PBMCs. Receptor source: a woman aged 25-40 years in good health and CMV-seronegative. The CDR3 runs from the conserved cysteine through the conserved F or W. Each record gives: J gene, clone size, V gene, D gene, CDR3 protein, CDR3 DNA. The D gene is left open where the match is weak. Size values are once, few and many counts, or a class for expanded clones, and some rows have none.

j_gene: TRBJ2-7; abundance: NA; v_gene: TRBV7-6; d_gene: NA; CDR3aa: CASMGDRDYEQYF; CDR3nt: TGTGCCAGCATGGGTGACAGAGACTACGAGCAGTACTTC
j_gene: TRBJ1-1; abundance: NA; v_gene: TRBV5-4; d_gene: NA; CDR3aa: CASSLGPGLEAFF; CDR3nt: TGTGCCAGCAGCTTGGGGCCAGGACTTGAAGCTTTCTTT
j_gene: TRBJ1-2; abundance: NA; v_gene: TRBV10-3; d_gene: NA; CDR3aa: CAISERRTEPFYGYTF; CDR3nt: TGTGCCATCAGTGAAAGGAGAACCGAGCCATTTTATGGCTACACCTTC
j_gene: TRBJ1-6; abundance: NA; v_gene: TRBV6-5; d_gene: NA; CDR3aa: CASSYPGAASPLHF; CDR3nt: TGTGCCAGCAGTTACCCAGGGGCGGCATCACCCCTCCACTTT
j_gene: TRBJ2-7; abundance: NA; v_gene: TRBV6-1; d_gene: TRBD1; CDR3aa: CASSTGWSEQYF; CDR3nt: TGTGCCAGCTCGACAGGGTGGAGCGAGCAGTACTTC
j_gene: TRBJ1-2; abundance: NA; v_gene: TRBV27; d_gene: NA; CDR3aa: CASSLWGTGDGYTF; CDR3nt: TGTGCCAGCAGTTTATGGGGAACGGGAGATGGCTACACCTTC
j_gene: TRBJ1-1; abundance: NA; v_gene: TRBV15; d_gene: NA; CDR3aa: CATSREQVGNTEAFF; CDR3nt: TGTGCCACCAGCAGAGAACAGGTAGGGAACACTGAAGCTTTCTTT
j_gene: TRBJ1-2; abundance: NA; v_gene: TRBV10-3; d_gene: TRBD1; CDR3aa: CAISETGVYGYTF; CDR3nt: TGTGCCATCAGCGAAACAGGGGTATATGGCTACACCTTC
j_gene: TRBJ1-3; abundance: few; v_gene: TRBV28; d_gene: NA; CDR3aa: CASSFEGQIGNTIYF; CDR3nt: TGTGCCAGCAGTTTCGAAGGACAGATTGGAAACACCATATATTTT
j_gene: TRBJ2-5; abundance: NA; v_gene: TRBV9; d_gene: NA; CDR3aa: CASSVSIVQETQYF; CDR3nt: TGTGCCAGCAGCGTTTCCATTGTTCAAGAGACCCAGTACTTC
j_gene: TRBJ1-2; abundance: NA; v_gene: TRBV2; d_gene: NA; CDR3aa: CARGGMRDDSTNYGYTF; CDR3nt: TGTGCCAGGGGGGGGATGCGGGATGATTCCACTAACTATGGCTACACCTTC
j_gene: TRBJ2-3; abundance: NA; v_gene: TRBV9; d_gene: TRBD2; CDR3aa: CASSVQRGTSDTQYF; CDR3nt: TGTGCCAGCAGCGTACAGCGGGGGACGTCAGATACGCAGTATTTT
j_gene: TRBJ2-1; abundance: NA; v_gene: TRBV27; d_gene: TRBD1; CDR3aa: CASGMDRAAEQFF; CDR3nt: TGTGCCAGCGGCATGGACAGGGCCGCTGAGCAGTTCTTC
j_gene: TRBJ1-2; abundance: NA; v_gene: TRBV7-9; d_gene: NA; CDR3aa: CASSPTGSGYTF; CDR3nt: TGTGCCAGCAGCCCGACTGGGAGTGGCTACACCTTC
j_gene: TRBJ2-1; abundance: NA; v_gene: TRBV27; d_gene: NA; CDR3aa: CASSWLSAGSYNEQFF; CDR3nt: TGTGCCAGCAGTTGGCTTTCGGCGGGGTCCTACAATGAGCAGTTCTTC
j_gene: TRBJ2-5; abundance: NA; v_gene: TRBV28; d_gene: NA; CDR3aa: CASSSPRERGETQYF; CDR3nt: TGTGCCAGCAGTTCCCCTCGGGAGCGAGGAGAGACCCAGTACTTC
j_gene: TRBJ2-1; abundance: NA; v_gene: TRBV11-2; d_gene: TRBD2; CDR3aa: CASSPGTSSYNEQFF; CDR3nt: TGTGCCAGCAGCCCCGGGACTAGCTCCTACAATGAGCAGTTCTTC
j_gene: TRBJ2-3; abundance: NA; v_gene: TRBV2; d_gene: TRBD1; CDR3aa: CASSRARDRADTQYF; CDR3nt: TGTGCCAGCAGTCGGGCGCGGGACAGGGCAGATACGCAGTATTTT
j_gene: TRBJ2-1; abundance: NA; v_gene: TRBV2; d_gene: TRBD2; CDR3aa: CASSLWASGSWSEQFF; CDR3nt: TGTGCCAGCAGTCTATGGGCCAGCGGGAGCTGGAGTGAGCAGTTCTTC
j_gene: TRBJ1-5; abundance: once; v_gene: TRBV27; d_gene: NA; CDR3aa: CASRTRVGNQPQHF; CDR3nt: TGTGCCAGCAGGACCAGGGTTGGCAATCAGCCCCAGCATTTT